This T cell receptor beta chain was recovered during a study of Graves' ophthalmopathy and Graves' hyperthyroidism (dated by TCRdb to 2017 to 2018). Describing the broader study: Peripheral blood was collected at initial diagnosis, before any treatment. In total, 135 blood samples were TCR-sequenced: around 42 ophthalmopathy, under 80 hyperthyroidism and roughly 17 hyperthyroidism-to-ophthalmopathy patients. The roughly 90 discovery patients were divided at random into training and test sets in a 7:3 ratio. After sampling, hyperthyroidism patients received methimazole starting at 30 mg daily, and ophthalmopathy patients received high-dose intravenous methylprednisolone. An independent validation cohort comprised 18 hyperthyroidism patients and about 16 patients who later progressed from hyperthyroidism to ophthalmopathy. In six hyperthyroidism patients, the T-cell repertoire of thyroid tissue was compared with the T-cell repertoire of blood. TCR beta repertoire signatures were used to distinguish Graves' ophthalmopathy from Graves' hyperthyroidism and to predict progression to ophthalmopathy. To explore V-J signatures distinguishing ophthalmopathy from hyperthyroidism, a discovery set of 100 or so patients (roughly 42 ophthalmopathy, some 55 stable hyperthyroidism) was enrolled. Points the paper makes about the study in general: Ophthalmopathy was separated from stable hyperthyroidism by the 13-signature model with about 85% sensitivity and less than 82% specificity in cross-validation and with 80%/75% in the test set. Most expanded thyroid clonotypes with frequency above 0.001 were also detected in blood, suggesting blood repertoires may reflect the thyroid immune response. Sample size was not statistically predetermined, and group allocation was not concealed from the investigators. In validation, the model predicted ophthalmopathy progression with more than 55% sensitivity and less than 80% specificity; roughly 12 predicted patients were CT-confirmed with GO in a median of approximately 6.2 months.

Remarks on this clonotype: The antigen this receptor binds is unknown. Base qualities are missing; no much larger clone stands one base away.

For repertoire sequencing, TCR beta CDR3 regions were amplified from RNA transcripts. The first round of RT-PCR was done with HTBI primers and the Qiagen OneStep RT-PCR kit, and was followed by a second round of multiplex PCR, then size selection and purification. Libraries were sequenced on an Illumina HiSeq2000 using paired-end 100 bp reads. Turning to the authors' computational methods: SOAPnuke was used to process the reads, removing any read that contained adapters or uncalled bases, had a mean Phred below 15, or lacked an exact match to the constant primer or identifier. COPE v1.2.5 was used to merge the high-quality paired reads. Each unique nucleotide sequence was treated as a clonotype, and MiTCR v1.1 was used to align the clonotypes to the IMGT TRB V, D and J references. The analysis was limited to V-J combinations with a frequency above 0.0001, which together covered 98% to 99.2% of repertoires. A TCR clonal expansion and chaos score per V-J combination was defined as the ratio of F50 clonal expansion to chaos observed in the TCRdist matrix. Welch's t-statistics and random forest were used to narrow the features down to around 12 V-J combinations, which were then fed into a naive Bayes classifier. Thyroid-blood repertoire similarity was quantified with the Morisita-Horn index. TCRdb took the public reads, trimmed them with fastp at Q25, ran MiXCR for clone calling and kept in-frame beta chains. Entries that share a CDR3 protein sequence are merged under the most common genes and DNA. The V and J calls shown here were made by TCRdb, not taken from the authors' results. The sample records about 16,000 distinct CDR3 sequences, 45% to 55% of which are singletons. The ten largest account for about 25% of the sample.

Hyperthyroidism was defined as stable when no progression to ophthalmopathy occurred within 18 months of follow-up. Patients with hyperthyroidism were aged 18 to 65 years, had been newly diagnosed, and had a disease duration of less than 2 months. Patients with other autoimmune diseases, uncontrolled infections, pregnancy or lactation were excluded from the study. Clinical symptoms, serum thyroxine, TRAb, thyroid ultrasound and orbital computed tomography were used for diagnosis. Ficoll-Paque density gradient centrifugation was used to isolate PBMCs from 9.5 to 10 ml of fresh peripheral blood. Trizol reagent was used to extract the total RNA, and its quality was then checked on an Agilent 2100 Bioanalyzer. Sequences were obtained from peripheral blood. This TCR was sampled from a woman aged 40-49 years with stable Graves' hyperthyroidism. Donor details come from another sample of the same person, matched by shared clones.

The sequence in DNA is TGCGCCAGCAGTGAGTCGTTTGCCCACGAGCAGTACTTC. Translated, it gives CASSESFAHEQYF. The rearrangement joined TRBV10-2 to TRBJ2-7; too little of a D gene remains to name it. The germline V gene specifies WSHSY as CDR1 and SAAADI as CDR2. There are 13 amino acids in the CDR3, from cysteine to phenylalanine inclusive. Only the CDR3 part of the read is kept: 39 bases, read in frame from the first base. V sheds 0 bases and J sheds 5 bases, leaving 8 bases between their ends.